The clone carrying this TCR beta chain was picked up a small number of times. Its target is unknown. A sample-barcoded 5' primer and a J-beta primer mix were used in a second PCR of about 7 to 12 cycles. In TCRdb, the 5' RACE reads were re-called with MiXCR into one record per CDR3 protein. The data show 1.5 million to 2 million distinct CDR3 sequences, about 50% seen once. This record comes from a study of blood T cells in healthy people across ages. General study findings and limits: It was not known whether donors were CMV positive (a possible confounder of expanded clonotype changes).

This CDR3 region has 12 residues. The V gene's germline CDR1 is SQVTM and CDR2 ANQGSEA. The germline V and J ends were trimmed by 0 bases and 13 bases, with 13 bases remaining between them. J is TRBJ1-5 and V is TRBV29-1; D unclear. This receptor was taken from a woman aged 40 to 50 in good health. The source material was blood. The CDR3: CSVEDLTYNQHF. The CDR3 DNA follows: TGCAGCGTTGAAGATCTGACATACAATCAGCATTTT.